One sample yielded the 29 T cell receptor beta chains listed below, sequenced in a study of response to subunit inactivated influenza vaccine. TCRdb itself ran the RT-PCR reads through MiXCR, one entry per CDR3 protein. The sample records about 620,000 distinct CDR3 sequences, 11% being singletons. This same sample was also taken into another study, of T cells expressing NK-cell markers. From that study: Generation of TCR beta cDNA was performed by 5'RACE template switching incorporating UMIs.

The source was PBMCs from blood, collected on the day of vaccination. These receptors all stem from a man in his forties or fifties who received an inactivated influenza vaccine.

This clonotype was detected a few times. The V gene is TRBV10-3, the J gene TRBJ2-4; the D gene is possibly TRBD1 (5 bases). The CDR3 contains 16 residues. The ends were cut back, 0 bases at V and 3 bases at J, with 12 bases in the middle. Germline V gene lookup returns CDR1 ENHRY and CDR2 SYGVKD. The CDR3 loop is CAISESSTGYKNIQYF. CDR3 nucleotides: TGTGCCATCAGTGAGTCATCCACAGGTTACAAAAACATTCAGTACTTC.

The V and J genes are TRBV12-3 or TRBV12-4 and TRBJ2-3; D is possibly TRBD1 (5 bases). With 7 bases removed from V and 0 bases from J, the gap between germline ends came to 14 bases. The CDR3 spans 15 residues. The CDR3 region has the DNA TGTGCCAGCACCCCGGACATTTCTAGCACAGATACGCAGTATTTT. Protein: CASTPDISSTDTQYF.

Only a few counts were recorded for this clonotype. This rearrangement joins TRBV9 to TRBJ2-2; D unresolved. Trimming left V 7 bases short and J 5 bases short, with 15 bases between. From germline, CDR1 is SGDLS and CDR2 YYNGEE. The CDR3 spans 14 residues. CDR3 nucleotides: TGTGCCAGCTCTAGGGTAGTAAATACCGGGGAGCTGTTTTTT. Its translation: CASSRVVNTGELFF.

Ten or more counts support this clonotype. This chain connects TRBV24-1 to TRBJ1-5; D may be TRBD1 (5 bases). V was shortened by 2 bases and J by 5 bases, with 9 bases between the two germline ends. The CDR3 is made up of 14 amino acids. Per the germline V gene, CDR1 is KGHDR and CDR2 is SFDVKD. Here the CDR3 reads CATSDSDSDQPQHF. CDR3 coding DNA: TGTGCCACCAGTGATTCCGACAGCGATCAGCCCCAGCATTTT.

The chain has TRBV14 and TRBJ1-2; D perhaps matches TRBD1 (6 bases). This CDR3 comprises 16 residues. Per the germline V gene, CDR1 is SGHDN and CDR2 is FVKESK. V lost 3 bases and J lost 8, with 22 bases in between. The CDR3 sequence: CASSHSPGDRVGGYTF. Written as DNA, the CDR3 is TGTGCCAGCAGCCATTCCCCAGGGGATAGAGTAGGAGGCTACACCTTC. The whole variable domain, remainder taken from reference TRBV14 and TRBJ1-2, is EAGVTQFPSHSVIEKGQTVTLRCDPISGHDNLYWYRRVMGKEIKFLLHFVKESKQDESGMPNNRFLAERTGGTYSTLKVQPAELEDSGVYFCASSHSPGDRVGGYTFGSGTRLTVV.

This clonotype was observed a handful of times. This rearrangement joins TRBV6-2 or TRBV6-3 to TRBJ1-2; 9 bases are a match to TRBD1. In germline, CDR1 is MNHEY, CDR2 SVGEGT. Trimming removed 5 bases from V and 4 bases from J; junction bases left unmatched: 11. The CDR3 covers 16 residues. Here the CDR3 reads CASSPSGTGLTYGYTF. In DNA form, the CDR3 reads TGTGCCAGCAGTCCGTCCGGGACAGGGCTAACCTATGGCTACACCTTC.

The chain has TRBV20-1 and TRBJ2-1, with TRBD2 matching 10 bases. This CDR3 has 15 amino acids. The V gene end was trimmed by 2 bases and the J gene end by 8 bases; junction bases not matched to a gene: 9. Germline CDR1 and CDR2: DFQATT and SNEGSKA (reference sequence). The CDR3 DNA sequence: TGCAGTGCTAGAAAGACAAGCGGGGGGGCCGATGAGCAGTTCTTC. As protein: CSARKTSGGADEQFF.

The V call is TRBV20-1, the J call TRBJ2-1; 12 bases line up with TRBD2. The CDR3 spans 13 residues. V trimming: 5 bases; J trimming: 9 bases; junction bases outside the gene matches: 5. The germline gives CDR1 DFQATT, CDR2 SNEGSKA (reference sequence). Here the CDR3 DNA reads TGCAGTGCTCGGCTAGCGGGAGGGGCTGAGCAGTTCTTC. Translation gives CSARLAGGAEQFF.

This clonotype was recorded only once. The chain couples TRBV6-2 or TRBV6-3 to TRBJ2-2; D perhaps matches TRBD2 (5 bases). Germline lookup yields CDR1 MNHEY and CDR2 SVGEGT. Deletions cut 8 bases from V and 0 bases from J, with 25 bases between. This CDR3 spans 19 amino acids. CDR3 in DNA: TGTGCCAGCGCTGGCAGCAAGGAGGTTGATTTTGCGAACACCGGGGAGCTGTTTTTT. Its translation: CASAGSKEVDFANTGELFF.

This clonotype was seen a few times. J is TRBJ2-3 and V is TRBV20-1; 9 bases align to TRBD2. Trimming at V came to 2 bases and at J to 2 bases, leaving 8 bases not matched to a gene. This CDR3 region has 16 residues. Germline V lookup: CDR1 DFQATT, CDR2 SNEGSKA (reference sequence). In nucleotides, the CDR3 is TGCAGTGCTAGACTACCGACTAGCGGAAACACAGATACGCAGTATTTT. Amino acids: CSARLPTSGNTDTQYF.

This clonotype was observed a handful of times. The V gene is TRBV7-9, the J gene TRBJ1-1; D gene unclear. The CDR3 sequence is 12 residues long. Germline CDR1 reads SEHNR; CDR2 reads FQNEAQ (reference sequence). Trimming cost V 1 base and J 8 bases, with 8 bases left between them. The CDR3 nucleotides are TGTGCCAGCAGCTTAGGGGTTCAGGAAGCTTTCTTT. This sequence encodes CASSLGVQEAFF.

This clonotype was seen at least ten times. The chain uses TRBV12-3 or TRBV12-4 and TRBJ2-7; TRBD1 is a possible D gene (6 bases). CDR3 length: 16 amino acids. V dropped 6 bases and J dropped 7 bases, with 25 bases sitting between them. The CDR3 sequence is CASRDRLGQKRGEQYF. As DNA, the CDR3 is TGTGCCAGCAGGGACAGACTCGGACAAAAGAGGGGGGAGCAGTACTTC.

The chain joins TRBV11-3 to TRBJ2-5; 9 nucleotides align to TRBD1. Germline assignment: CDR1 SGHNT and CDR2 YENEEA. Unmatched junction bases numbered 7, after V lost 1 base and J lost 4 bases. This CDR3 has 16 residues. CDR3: CASSLGPTGGRETQYF. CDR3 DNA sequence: TGTGCCAGCAGCTTAGGGCCGACAGGGGGTAGAGAGACCCAGTACTTC. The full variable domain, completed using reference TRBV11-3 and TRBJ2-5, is EAGVVQSPRYKIIEKKQPVAFWCNPISGHNTLYWYLQNLGQGPELLIRYENEEAVDDSQLPKDRFSAERLKGVDSTLKIQPAELGDSAVYLCASSLGPTGGRETQYFGPGTRLLVL.

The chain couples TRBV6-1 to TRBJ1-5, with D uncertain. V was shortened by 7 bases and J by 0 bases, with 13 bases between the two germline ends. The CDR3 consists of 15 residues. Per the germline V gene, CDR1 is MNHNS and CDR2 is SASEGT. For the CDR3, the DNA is TGTGCCAGCACCAAGGAGTCCTATAGCAATCAGCCCCAGCATTTT. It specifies CASTKESYSNQPQHF.

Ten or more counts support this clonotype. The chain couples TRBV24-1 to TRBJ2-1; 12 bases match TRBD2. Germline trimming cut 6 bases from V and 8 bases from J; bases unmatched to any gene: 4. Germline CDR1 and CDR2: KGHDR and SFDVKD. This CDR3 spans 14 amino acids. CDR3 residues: CATSMTSGSDEQFF. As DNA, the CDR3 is TGTGCCACCAGTATGACTAGCGGGAGCGATGAGCAGTTCTTC.

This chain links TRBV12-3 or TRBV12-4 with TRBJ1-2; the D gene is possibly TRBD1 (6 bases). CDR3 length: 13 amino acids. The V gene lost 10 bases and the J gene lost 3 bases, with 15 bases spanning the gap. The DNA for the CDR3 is TGTGCCACCACGGACAGAGCTTACTATGGCTACACCTTC. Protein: CATTDRAYYGYTF.

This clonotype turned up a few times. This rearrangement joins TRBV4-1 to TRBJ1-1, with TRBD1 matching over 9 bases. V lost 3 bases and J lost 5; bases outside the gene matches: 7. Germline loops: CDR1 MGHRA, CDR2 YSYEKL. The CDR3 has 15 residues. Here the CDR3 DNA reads TGCGCCAGCAGCCAGGGGGACAGGGATACGACTGAAGCTTTCTTT. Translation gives CASSQGDRDTTEAFF.

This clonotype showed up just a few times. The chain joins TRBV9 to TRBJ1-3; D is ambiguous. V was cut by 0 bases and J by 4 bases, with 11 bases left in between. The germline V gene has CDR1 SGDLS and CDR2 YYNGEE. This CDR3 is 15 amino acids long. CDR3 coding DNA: TGTGCCAGCAGCGTAGACCCAGTTAGGGGAAACACCATATATTTT. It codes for CASSVDPVRGNTIYF. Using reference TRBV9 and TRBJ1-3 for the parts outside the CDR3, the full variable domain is DSGVTQTPKHLITATGQRVTLRCSPRSGDLSVYWYQQSLDQGLQFLIQYYNGEERAKGNILERFSAQQFPDLHSELNLSSLELGDSALYFCASSVDPVRGNTIYFGEGSWLTVV.

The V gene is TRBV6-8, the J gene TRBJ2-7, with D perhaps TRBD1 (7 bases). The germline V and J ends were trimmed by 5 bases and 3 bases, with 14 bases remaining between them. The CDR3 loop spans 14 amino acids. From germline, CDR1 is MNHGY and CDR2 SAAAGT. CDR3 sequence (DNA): TGTGCCAGCAGTCCTGACAGGGAGGACTACGAGCAGTACTTC. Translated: CASSPDREDYEQYF.

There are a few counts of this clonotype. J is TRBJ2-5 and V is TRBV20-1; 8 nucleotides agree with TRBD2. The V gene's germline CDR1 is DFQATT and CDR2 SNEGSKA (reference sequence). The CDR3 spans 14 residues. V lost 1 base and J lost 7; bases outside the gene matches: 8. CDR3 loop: CSARGGGGPGTQYF. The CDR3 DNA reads TGCAGTGCTAGAGGCGGCGGGGGGCCCGGGACCCAGTACTTC.

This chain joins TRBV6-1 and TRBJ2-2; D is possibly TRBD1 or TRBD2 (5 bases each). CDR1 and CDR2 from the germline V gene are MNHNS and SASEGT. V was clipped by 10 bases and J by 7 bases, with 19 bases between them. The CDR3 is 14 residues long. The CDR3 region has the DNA TGTGCCACCCTCACCACGGGGCAGGGCGGGGAGCTGTTTTTT. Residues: CATLTTGQGGELFF.

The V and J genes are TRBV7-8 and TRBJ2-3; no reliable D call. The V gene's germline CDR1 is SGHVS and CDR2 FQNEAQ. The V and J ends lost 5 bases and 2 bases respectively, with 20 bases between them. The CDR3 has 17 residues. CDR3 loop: CASSKRAPVDPTDTQYF. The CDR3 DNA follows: TGTGCCAGCAGCAAAAGGGCCCCGGTGGACCCCACAGATACGCAGTATTTT.

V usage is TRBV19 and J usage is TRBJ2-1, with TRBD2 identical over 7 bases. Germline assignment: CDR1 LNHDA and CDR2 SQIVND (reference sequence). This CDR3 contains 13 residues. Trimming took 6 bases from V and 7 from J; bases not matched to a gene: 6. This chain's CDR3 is CASSAGVSNEQFF. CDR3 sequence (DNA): TGTGCCAGTAGCGCGGGAGTATCAAATGAGCAGTTCTTC.

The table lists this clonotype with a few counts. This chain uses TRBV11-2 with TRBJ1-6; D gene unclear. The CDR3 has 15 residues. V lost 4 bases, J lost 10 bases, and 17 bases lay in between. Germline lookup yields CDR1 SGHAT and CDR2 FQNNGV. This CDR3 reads CASSSSTLRSSPLHF. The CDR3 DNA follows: TGTGCCAGCAGCTCATCGACCCTACGCAGCTCACCCCTCCACTTT. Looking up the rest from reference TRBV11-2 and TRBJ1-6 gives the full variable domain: EAGVAQSPRYKIIEKRQSVAFWCNPISGHATLYWYQQILGQGPKLLIQFQNNGVVDDSQLPKDRFSAERLKGVDSTLKIQPAKLEDSAVYLCASSSSTLRSSPLHFGNGTRLTVT.

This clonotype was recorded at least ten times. CDR3 bases: TGTGCCAGCAGCGTAGATTGGAACACTGAAGCTTTCTTT. This codes for CASSVDWNTEAFF. The chain couples TRBV9 to TRBJ1-1; D is undetermined. This CDR3 has 13 residues. V was pared by 0 bases and J by 1 base, with 4 bases between. CDR1 is SGDLS, CDR2 YYNGEE, per germline.

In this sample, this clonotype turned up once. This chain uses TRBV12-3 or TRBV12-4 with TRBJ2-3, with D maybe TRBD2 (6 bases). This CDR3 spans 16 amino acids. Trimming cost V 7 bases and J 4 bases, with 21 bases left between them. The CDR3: CASTLSGGSEADTQYF. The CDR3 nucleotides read TGTGCCAGCACCCTCTCTGGGGGGAGTGAGGCAGATACGCAGTATTTT.

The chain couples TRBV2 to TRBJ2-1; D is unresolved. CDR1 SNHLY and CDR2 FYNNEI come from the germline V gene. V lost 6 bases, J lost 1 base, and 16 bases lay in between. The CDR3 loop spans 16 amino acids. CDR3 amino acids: CASRSKGSLSYNEQFF. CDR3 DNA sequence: TGTGCCAGCAGAAGTAAGGGCAGCTTATCCTACAATGAGCAGTTCTTC.

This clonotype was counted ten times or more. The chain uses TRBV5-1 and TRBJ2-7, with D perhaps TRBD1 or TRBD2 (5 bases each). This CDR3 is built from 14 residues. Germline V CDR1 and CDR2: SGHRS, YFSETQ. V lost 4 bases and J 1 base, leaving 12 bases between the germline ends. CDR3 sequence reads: CASSPGPSSYEQYF. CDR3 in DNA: TGCGCCAGCAGCCCGGGGCCCTCTTCCTACGAGCAGTACTTC.

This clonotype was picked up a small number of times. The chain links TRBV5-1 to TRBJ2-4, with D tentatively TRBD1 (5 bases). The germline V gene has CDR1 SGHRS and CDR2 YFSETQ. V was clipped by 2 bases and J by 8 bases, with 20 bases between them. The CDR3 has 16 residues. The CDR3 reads CASSFRPLAGNDIQYF. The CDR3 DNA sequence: TGCGCCAGCAGCTTTAGACCACTTGCAGGGAATGACATTCAGTACTTC.